The 23 T cell receptor beta chains given below trace back to one sample, sequenced in a study of identical twins. TCRdb reprocessed the 5' RACE reads with MiXCR, giving one entry per CDR3 protein. The data contain hundreds of thousands of distinct CDR3 sequences, less than 25% of them singletons. These data also formed part of another study, on T cells expressing NK-cell markers.

Sample: PBMCs. All receptors derive from a woman under 30 in good health.

V is TRBV20-1 and J is TRBJ2-1, with TRBD2 matching 12 bases. The germline V gene has CDR1 DFQATT and CDR2 SNEGSKA (reference sequence). The CDR3 runs 18 residues. Trimming cost V 0 bases and J 4 bases; bases outside gene matches: 10. CDR3 region: CSARDPSRTSGMYNEQFF. The CDR3 DNA is TGCAGTGCTAGAGACCCCTCGCGGACTAGCGGGATGTACAATGAGCAGTTCTTC.

This chain joins TRBV5-1 and TRBJ2-7, with D possibly matching TRBD1 (6 bases). The CDR3 length is 14 residues. The germline V gene encodes CDR1 SGHRS and CDR2 YFSETQ. Trimming stripped 2 bases from V and 6 bases from J, with 15 bases between. The DNA of the CDR3 is TGCGCCAGCAGCTTACAGGGAACGGGGAGCGAGCAGTACTTC. Translation gives CASSLQGTGSEQYF.

The sample holds many counts of this clonotype. The chain couples TRBV20-1 to TRBJ2-4, with 7 nucleotides matching TRBD1. Germline lookup yields CDR1 DFQATT and CDR2 SNEGSKA (reference sequence). Trimming at V came to 6 bases and at J to 0 bases, leaving 8 bases not matched to a gene. This CDR3 spans 15 amino acids. CDR3 sequence: CSALGTALAKNIQYF. DNA for the CDR3: TGCAGTGCACTCGGGACAGCTTTAGCCAAAAACATTCAGTACTTC.

This clonotype occurred a few times. This chain links TRBV7-8 with TRBJ2-1; D gene unclear. This CDR3 contains 14 residues. V was cut by 1 base and J by 10 bases, with 14 bases left in between. Germline CDR1 and CDR2: SGHVS and FQNEAQ. In DNA, the CDR3 is TGTGCCAGCAGCTTAGGGAGATCGAGAGGCGAGCAGTTCTTC. Protein sequence: CASSLGRSRGEQFF.

The J gene is TRBJ2-5, the V gene TRBV20-1; maybe TRBD1 (6 bases). CDR1 is DFQATT and CDR2 is SNEGSKA in the germline V gene (reference sequence). V shed 3 bases and J shed 2 bases, with 10 bases lying between them. The CDR3 has 13 residues. CDR3 region: CSASQQGQETQYF. The CDR3 DNA sequence: TGCAGTGCTAGCCAACAGGGACAAGAGACCCAGTACTTC.

This clonotype was recorded a few times. The chain uses TRBV5-1 and TRBJ1-5, with 9 bases matching TRBD1. The V and J ends lost 4 bases and 6 bases, in that order; junction bases with no gene match: 8. Germline V lookup: CDR1 SGHRS, CDR2 YFSETQ. This CDR3 has 15 amino acids. The CDR3 nucleotides read TGCGCCAGCAGCATCTCGGGACAGGGCGTTCAGCCCCAGCATTTT. Amino acids: CASSISGQGVQPQHF.

CDR3 residues: CASRIRANPRNTEAFF. Here the CDR3 DNA reads TGTGCCAGCAGGATTCGAGCTAACCCGAGGAACACTGAAGCTTTCTTT. The rearrangement links TRBV12-3 or TRBV12-4 to TRBJ1-1, with D hard to call. The CDR3 length is 16 residues. V lost 6 bases and J lost 1, with 18 bases in between.

This clonotype was recorded many times. J is TRBJ2-2 and V is TRBV12-3 or TRBV12-4; no firm D call. The CDR3 has 10 residues. The V and J ends lost 3 bases and 8 bases respectively, with 1 base between them. The CDR3 region is CASSFGELFF. For the CDR3, the DNA is TGTGCCAGCAGTTTTGGGGAGCTGTTTTTT.

The chain is built from TRBV12-3 or TRBV12-4 and TRBJ2-3; D is uncertain. V dropped 5 bases and J dropped 2 bases, with 8 bases sitting between them. This CDR3 spans 13 amino acids. CDR3 amino acids: CASSQYNTDTQYF. In DNA form, the CDR3 reads TGTGCCAGCAGTCAATACAACACAGATACGCAGTATTTT.

The sample holds many counts of this clonotype. This chain uses TRBV12-3 or TRBV12-4 with TRBJ2-2, with D unresolved. This CDR3 has 11 residues. Trimming took off 3 bases at V and 4 bases at J, with 0 bases between the two ends. CDR3 sequence (DNA): TGTGCCAGCAGTTTCACCGGGGAGCTGTTTTTT. Residues: CASSFTGELFF.

In this sample, this clonotype turned up a few times. The rearrangement uses TRBV5-1 and TRBJ2-1, with D perhaps matching TRBD2 (5 bases). V lost 2 bases to trimming and J lost 3 bases, with 15 bases between them. Per the germline V gene, CDR1 is SGHRS and CDR2 is YFSETQ. This CDR3 is 16 amino acids long. The CDR3 region has the DNA TGCGCCAGCAGCTTCGGGTTAGGGAGCGGCTACAATGAGCAGTTCTTC. Protein: CASSFGLGSGYNEQFF. Full variable domain (rest looked up from reference TRBV5-1 and TRBJ2-1): KAGVTQTPRYLIKTRGQQVTLSCSPISGHRSVSWYQQTPGQGLQFLFEYFSETQRNKGNFPGRFSGRQFSNSRSEMNVSTLELGDSALYLCASSFGLGSGYNEQFFGPGTRLTVL.

This chain joins TRBV6-1 and TRBJ2-1, with D maybe TRBD2 (7 bases). Looked up from germline, CDR1 is MNHNS and CDR2 is SASEGT. V shed 7 bases and J shed 3 bases, with 19 bases lying between them. This CDR3 region has 16 residues. CDR3: CASNAQGRGYYNEQFF. The CDR3 DNA is TGTGCCAGCAACGCCCAGGGGAGGGGATACTACAATGAGCAGTTCTTC.

This chain links TRBV7-2 with TRBJ2-1; 8 bases align to TRBD2. V was clipped by 3 bases and J by 10 bases; unmatched bases: 8. The V gene's germline CDR1 is SGHTA and CDR2 FQGNSA. The CDR3 has 14 residues. DNA of the CDR3: TGTGCCAGCAGCTTCGGACTAGCAGCGTGGGAGCAGTTCTTC. This encodes CASSFGLAAWEQFF.

This clonotype has a count of ten or more. This chain connects TRBV7-8 to TRBJ2-3; weak D call: TRBD1 (5 bases). V dropped 6 bases and J dropped 4 bases, with 11 bases sitting between them. Germline lookup yields CDR1 SGHVS and CDR2 FQNEAQ. The CDR3 totals 13 residues. The CDR3 region is CASRAGSADTQYF. Written as DNA, the CDR3 is TGTGCCAGCAGGGCAGGGTCCGCAGATACGCAGTATTTT.

In its sample, this clonotype was seen once. The J gene is TRBJ2-1, the V gene TRBV13; D gene unclear. Trimming stripped 3 bases from V and 7 bases from J, with 13 bases between. The CDR3 runs 14 residues. Per the germline V gene, CDR1 is PRHDT and CDR2 is FYEKMQ (reference sequence). The CDR3 DNA follows: TGTGCCAGCAGCTTGAGTCTAGTTCTGAATGAGCAGTTCTTC. Translating gives CASSLSLVLNEQFF.

The rearrangement uses TRBV29-1 and TRBJ2-7; tentatively, D is TRBD2 (6 bases). V shed 5 bases and J shed 0 bases, with 14 bases lying between them. Per the germline V gene, CDR1 is SQVTM and CDR2 is ANQGSEA. The CDR3 consists of 14 residues. The CDR3 DNA reads as TGCAGCGTTATAACTGCGGGAAGCTCCTACGAGCAGTACTTC. Translating gives CSVITAGSSYEQYF.

At least ten counts were recorded for this clonotype. The V call is TRBV12-3 or TRBV12-4, the J call TRBJ2-5; a weak D match, TRBD2 (5 bases). The V and J ends lost 9 bases and 2 bases respectively, with 13 bases between them. The CDR3 is made up of 13 amino acids. For the CDR3, the DNA is TGTGCCAGTAGTCCTCGGGATCAAGAGACCCAGTACTTC. It yields the protein CASSPRDQETQYF.

This clonotype has a handful of counts. The chain is built from TRBV25-1 and TRBJ2-5; 7 bases are shared with TRBD1. The CDR3 is 14 residues long. V lost 5 bases and J lost 5; bases outside the gene matches: 8. Germline V lookup: CDR1 MGHDK, CDR2 SYGVNS. The CDR3 DNA follows: TGTGCCAGCAGTAAAGGGGGCGCCGGGGAGACCCAGTACTTC. Translation: CASSKGGAGETQYF.

This clonotype appeared a few times. The chain is built from TRBV12-3 or TRBV12-4 and TRBJ2-7; TRBD1 agrees at 7 bases. V shed 5 bases, J shed 3 bases, and the junction held 10 bases outside the gene matches. The CDR3 sequence is 15 residues long. CDR3 sequence (DNA): TGTGCCAGCAGTCCCGGGCAATCAGGGGGCTACGAGCAGTACTTC. The encoded protein is CASSPGQSGGYEQYF.

The V gene is TRBV20-1, the J gene TRBJ2-3, with D possibly called TRBD1 or TRBD2 (5 bases each). CDR3 size: 14 residues. Germline-derived CDR1 and CDR2 are DFQATT and SNEGSKA (reference sequence). V was cut by 5 bases and J by 6 bases, with 18 bases left in between. The CDR3 DNA sequence: TGCAGTGCTGCCCCCGGGGCCCAGTGGGATACGCAGTATTTT. It translates to CSAAPGAQWDTQYF.

The table lists this clonotype with a few counts. This chain joins TRBV20-1 and TRBJ2-5, with D uncertain. The CDR3 runs 14 residues. The V end lost 5 bases, the J end lost 2 bases, and 15 bases lay between the germline ends. The germline V gene encodes CDR1 DFQATT and CDR2 SNEGSKA (reference sequence). The CDR3 nucleotides are TGCAGTGCTCCCGTCGGTCCCACACAAGAGACCCAGTACTTC. As protein: CSAPVGPTQETQYF.

This clonotype came up once. This chain connects TRBV21-1 to TRBJ1-1; the table assigns TRBD1, which was not confirmed against the DNA. TRBV21-1 is reported as a pseudogene. The CDR3 consists of 16 residues. CDR3 DNA: TGTGCCAGCAGCAATCCCAAAGGGGTAGGGAACACTGAAGCTTTCTTT. Its protein is CASSNPKGVGNTEAFF.

This clonotype was found a few times. This chain uses TRBV29-1 with TRBJ2-7; 10 positions agree with TRBD1. There are 17 residues in the CDR3. CDR1 and CDR2 (germline): SQVTM, ANQGSEA. The trim removed 4 bases at V and 3 bases at J, leaving 15 bases unmatched. The CDR3 region has the DNA TGCAGCGTTGTCCCGAGGACTCCGGGACAGGGGCGCTACGAGCAGTACTTC. Encoded protein: CSVVPRTPGQGRYEQYF.